The rows below give T cell receptor beta chains drawn from one sample of a study of cytomegalovirus exposure and HLA in healthy donors. Measured with immunoSEQ multiplex PCR; TCRdb has only the in-frame clones, and not every one. The sample shows about 140,000 clones, approximately 87% of them seen only once. Input material: PBMCs. These receptors all come from a man in his late teens or twenties in good health and CMV-seronegative. Each CDR3 is given with its conserved first and last residue. The D gene is left open where the match is weak. Where a row states a size, it is once, few, many or the class of an expanded clone; other rows omit it.

V	size	D	J	DNA	CDR3
TRBV10-3	NA	TRBD2	TRBJ2-1	TGTGCCATCAGTCAACCACTCGGGACTAGCACCTACAATGAGCAGTTCTTC	CAISQPLGTSTYNEQFF
TRBV19	NA	TRBD1	TRBJ2-7	TGTGCCACCGTACCAGGGGGATCATCCTACGAGCAGTACTTC	CATVPGGSSYEQYF
TRBV5-5	once	TRBD1	TRBJ1-5	TGTGCCAGCAGGGCGGGACAGGGCGATCAGCCCCAGCATTTT	CASRAGQGDQPQHF
TRBV7-9	many	TRBD1	TRBJ2-1	TGTGCCAGCAGCGGTACAGGGGTGGTATACAATGAGCAGTTCTTC	CASSGTGVVYNEQFF
TRBV4-1	NA	NA	TRBJ2-3	TGCGCCAGCAGCCAAGAAGGACGGACTAGCACAGATACGCAGTATTTT	CASSQEGRTSTDTQYF
TRBV7-9	NA	NA	TRBJ2-3	TGTGCCAGCAGCTTATTCCGGGAACGGGCTACGCAGTATTTT	CASSLFRERATQYF
TRBV7-7	NA	NA	TRBJ2-2	TGTGCCAGCAGCCACAGGAACACCGGGGAGCTGTTTTTT	CASSHRNTGELFF
TRBV5-1	NA	NA	TRBJ2-5	TGCGCCAGCAGCTTGGGTTGGGGGGTGGCGGAGACCCAGTACTTC	CASSLGWGVAETQYF
TRBV15	NA	NA	TRBJ2-7	TGTGCCACCAGCAGAGATCCCCAGGCCTACGAGCAGTACTTC	CATSRDPQAYEQYF
TRBV5-1	NA	TRBD1	TRBJ1-5	TGCGCCAGCAGCTTGGGGGACAGGGGTCAGCCCCAGCATTTT	CASSLGDRGQPQHF
TRBV27	NA	NA	TRBJ2-7	TGTGCCAGCAGCACGGCAGGACTCTACGAGCAGTACTTC	CASSTAGLYEQYF
TRBV9	few	TRBD1	TRBJ2-7	TGTGCCAGCAGCGTACGGGACAGGGGATCTCAGCAGTACTTC	CASSVRDRGSQQYF
TRBV11-2	NA	TRBD2	TRBJ2-3	TGTGCCAGCAGCACACTAGCGGGGGGGAGCACAGATACGCAGTATTTT	CASSTLAGGSTDTQYF
TRBV4-2	NA	TRBD2	TRBJ2-1	TGTGCCAGCAGCCAAGATCGACTAGCGGGCTACAATGAGCAGTTCTTC	CASSQDRLAGYNEQFF
TRBV15	NA	TRBD1	TRBJ1-2	TGTGCCACCAGCAGTCATGGAGGGACAGGGATCGATGGCTACACCTTC	CATSSHGGTGIDGYTF
TRBV19	NA	NA	TRBJ2-1	TGTGCCAGTAAGGGGCATGAGCAGTTCTTC	CASKGHEQFF
TRBV28	NA	TRBD2	TRBJ2-3	TGTGCCAGCAGGAGGCTAGCGGGAAGCACAGATACGCAGTATTTT	CASRRLAGSTDTQYF
TRBV27	NA	TRBD2	TRBJ2-1	TGTGCCAGCAGTCCCGCCCGGGGTAGCGGGAGTACCTACAATGAGCAGTTCTTC	CASSPARGSGSTYNEQFF
TRBV5-1	NA	TRBD1	TRBJ1-1	TGCGCCAGCAGCCCCAGGACAGGGCAGCCTTTGCCTGAAGCTTTCTTT	CASSPRTGQPLPEAFF
TRBV20-1	few	NA	TRBJ2-7	TGCAGTGCTGTAGGGGGCGAGCAGTACTTC	CSAVGGEQYF
TRBV5-5	NA	NA	TRBJ2-5	TGTGCCAGCAGCTTGCGCCAGGGCTTTCGGCAAGAGACCCAGTACTTC	CASSLRQGFRQETQYF
TRBV5-6	NA	NA	TRBJ2-7	TGTGCCAGCAGCTTAACTAGCTACGAGCAGTACTTC	CASSLTSYEQYF
TRBV11-2	NA	NA	TRBJ2-1	TGTGCCAGCAGCTTAGGTCCGGGAGTGGGGTCCTACAATGAGCAGTTCTTC	CASSLGPGVGSYNEQFF
TRBV27	NA	NA	TRBJ2-2	TGTGCCAGCAGTTTGCAGGGGATTAACACCGGGGAGCTGTTTTTT	CASSLQGINTGELFF
TRBV18	NA	TRBD1	TRBJ1-4	TGTGCCAGCTCACCACCGGGACAGGGAAATGAAAAACTGTTTTTT	CASSPPGQGNEKLFF
TRBV20-1	NA	TRBD1	TRBJ2-1	TGCAGTGCTCCGAGGGGGCGGGAGCAGTTCTTC	CSAPRGREQFF
TRBV27	NA	TRBD2	TRBJ2-2	TGTGCCAGCAGTCACCTTTTTGATAGCGGGATAGTCGGGGAGCTGTTTTTT	CASSHLFDSGIVGELFF
TRBV19	NA	NA	TRBJ1-1	TGTGCCAGTAGTGTCGATGCTGAGGTGGCTGAAGCTTTCTTT	CASSVDAEVAEAFF
TRBV5-6	few	NA	TRBJ2-7	TGTGCCAGCAGCTCGTGGGGGACACACGACGAGCAGTACTTC	CASSSWGTHDEQYF
TRBV6-6	few	TRBD1	TRBJ1-2	TGTGCCAGCAGTTACAAGGACAGGGGGGCCTATGGCTACACCTTC	CASSYKDRGAYGYTF
TRBV23-1	NA	NA	TRBJ2-1	TGCGCCAGCAGCCGCCCTGAGGCACAGCCAACAGGGCCTGAGCAGTTCTTC	CASSRPEAQPTGPEQFF
TRBV4-3	NA	NA	TRBJ1-1	TGCGCCAGCAGCCAAGGGGAGCGGAATTTCTTT	CASSQGERNFF
TRBV4-1	NA	NA	TRBJ2-5	TGCGCCAGCAGCCAAGTTTCCAGGCAGAGCGGGGAGACCCAGTACTTC	CASSQVSRQSGETQYF